Shown below are 14 T cell receptor beta chains from a single sample sequenced in a study of pediatric ulcerative colitis. Here immunoSEQ multiplex PCR was the method, and the copy in TCRdb shows in-frame clones only, minus some. This sample has fewer than 45,000 clones, with roughly 80% found just once. The specimen sequenced was blood. These receptors were collected from a girl aged 10 to 17 with moderate ulcerative colitis.

J is TRBJ2-2 and V is TRBV9; D gene ambiguous. Trimming pared 3 bases from V and 0 bases from J, leaving 21 bases between. The CDR3 has 19 residues. Germline assignment: CDR1 SGDLS and CDR2 YYNGEE. The CDR3 loop reads CASSDPGSYKFANTGELFF. The CDR3 DNA is TGTGCCAGCAGCGACCCGGGCTCCTACAAATTCGCGAACACCGGGGAGCTGTTTTTT.

This chain connects TRBV21-1 to TRBJ1-4; TRBD1, the table's D call, lacks a check against the DNA. TRBV21-1 counts as a pseudogene. CDR3 length equals 12 residues. DNA of the CDR3: TGTGCCAGCAGGGTCAGGAATGAAAAACTGTTTTTT. Its protein is CASRVRNEKLFF.

V is TRBV6-5 and J is TRBJ1-5; possible D gene TRBD1, 5 bases. The V gene's germline CDR1 is MNHEY and CDR2 SVGAGI. The CDR3 sequence is 14 residues long. V was clipped by 5 bases and J by 4 bases, with 12 bases between them. In DNA, the CDR3 is TGTGCCAGCAGTCCTTGGGGGGGAAATCAGCCCCAGCATTTT. It codes for CASSPWGGNQPQHF.

This rearrangement joins TRBV28 to TRBJ1-3, with D hard to call. The CDR3 extends over 14 amino acids. Germline V gene sequence: CDR1 MDHEN, CDR2 SYDVKM. V dropped 4 bases and J dropped 4 bases, with 11 bases sitting between them. CDR3 DNA: TGTGCCAGCAGTTGGGAGTTGAACGGAAACACCATATATTTT. Protein: CASSWELNGNTIYF.

This chain joins TRBV29-1 and TRBJ2-3; no definite D call. Trimming removed 4 bases at V and 2 bases at J, with 10 bases between. The V gene's germline CDR1 is SQVTM and CDR2 ANQGSEA. The CDR3 spans 13 residues. CDR3 loop: CSVAWPYTDTQYF. The CDR3, as DNA: TGCAGCGTTGCGTGGCCTTACACAGATACGCAGTATTTT.

The V and J genes are TRBV5-1 and TRBJ2-1; 7 nucleotides line up with TRBD2. Germline lookup yields CDR1 SGHRS and CDR2 YFSETQ. V trimming: 1 base; J trimming: 5 bases; junction bases outside the gene matches: 6. The CDR3 runs to 15 residues. In DNA form, the CDR3 reads TGCGCCAGCAGCTTGTGGCGCCGGGAGGACAATGAGCAGTTCTTC. Encoded protein: CASSLWRREDNEQFF.

The V call is TRBV7-4, the J call TRBJ2-3; D is perhaps TRBD1 or TRBD2 (5 bases each). The CDR3 totals 18 residues. Germline V CDR1 and CDR2: SGHVT, SQSDAQ. V was trimmed by 2 bases and J by 1 base, leaving 19 bases between them. CDR3 in DNA: TGTGCCAGCAGCTTATTACCCCAAAGGAGAGGGGGCACAGATACGCAGTATTTT. Translating it yields CASSLLPQRRGGTDTQYF.

This clone was detected only a few times. The gene calls are TRBV6-5 and TRBJ1-1; unclear D gene. The V end lost 8 bases, the J end lost 0 bases, and 4 bases lay between the germline ends. Germline V lookup: CDR1 MNHEY, CDR2 SVGAGI. CDR3 length: 11 amino acids. The CDR3 loop is CASRLNTEAFF. CDR3 DNA sequence: TGTGCCAGCCGACTGAACACTGAAGCTTTCTTT.

This clone appeared once. This sequence joins TRBV11-2 and TRBJ1-1, with D possibly being TRBD1 (5 bases). CDR3 length: 16 residues. Germline lookup yields CDR1 SGHAT and CDR2 FQNNGV. Between the trimmed V and J ends, which lost 0 bases and 7 bases, there was a span of 18 bases. The CDR3 sequence is CASSLDQGYLRNEAFF. The CDR3 DNA is TGTGCCAGCAGCTTAGATCAGGGTTATCTTCGGAATGAAGCTTTCTTT.

The genes are TRBV6-1 and TRBJ2-5; 9 bases agree with TRBD2. The CDR3 contains 14 residues. V trimming: 0 bases; J trimming: 5 bases; junction bases outside the gene matches: 1. Germline V CDR1 and CDR2: MNHNS, SASEGT. The DNA of the CDR3 is TGTGCCAGCAGTGAAGCCGGGACTAGCGAGACCCAGTACTTC. Amino acids: CASSEAGTSETQYF.

The chain has TRBV10-3 and TRBJ1-4; D is uncertain. Germline CDR1 and CDR2: ENHRY and SYGVKD. CDR3 length: 15 residues. V was clipped by 0 bases and J by 5 bases, with 10 bases between them. CDR3 sequence: CAISESRSQNEKLFF. CDR3 DNA sequence: TGTGCCATCAGTGAGTCGAGGTCCCAAAATGAAAAACTGTTTTTT.

CDR3 in amino acids: CAWSVHGGTEQFF. CDR3 DNA: TGTGCCTGGAGTGTACATGGAGGTACTGAGCAGTTCTTC. The V call is TRBV30, the J call TRBJ2-1, with D maybe TRBD2 (5 bases). V lost 0 bases and J lost 9, with 12 bases in between. CDR3 length: 13 residues. Germline-derived CDR1 and CDR2 are GTSNPN and SVGIG (reference sequence).

J is TRBJ2-1 and V is TRBV11-2, with 8 nucleotides matching TRBD1. Unmatched junction bases numbered 9, after V lost 5 bases and J lost 9 bases. The CDR3 is 14 residues long. Germline CDR1 reads SGHAT; CDR2 reads FQNNGV. CDR3 protein: CASSLRVQGGEQFF. As DNA, the CDR3 is TGTGCCAGCAGCCTCCGCGTACAGGGGGGTGAGCAGTTCTTC.

The chain carries TRBV28 and TRBJ2-6; D remains unclear. The V and J ends lost 6 bases and 0 bases respectively, with 3 bases between them. The germline V gene encodes CDR1 MDHEN and CDR2 SYDVKM. This CDR3 has 13 residues. CDR3 protein: CASSFSGANVLTF. The CDR3 coding sequence is TGTGCCAGCAGCTTCTCTGGGGCCAACGTCCTGACTTTC. The whole variable domain, remainder taken from reference TRBV28 and TRBJ2-6, is DVKVTQSSRYLVKRTGEKVFLECVQDMDHENMFWYRQDPGLGLRLIYFSYDVKMKEKGDIPEGYSVSREKKERFSLILESASTNQTSMYLCASSFSGANVLTFGAGSRLTVL.